The T cell receptor beta chain under discussion was sequenced for a study of PD-1 blockade in classical Hodgkin lymphoma. Findings and caveats of the study: Reported baseline diversity: healthy donors highest, relapsed/refractory patients lowest.

TCRdb's copy holds only in-frame clones and misses some; the assay was immunoSEQ multiplex PCR. The profile shows under 80,000 clones, 93% of them singletons. As for this clone: Its specificity is unknown.

Germline V CDR1 and CDR2: SGHTA, FQGNSA. This CDR3 is 17 amino acids long. V shed 1 base, J shed 2 bases, and the junction held 1 base outside the gene matches. Time point specified: newly diagnosed, previously untreated cHL patient sample. This rearrangement joins TRBV7-2 to TRBJ2-6, with TRBD1 matching 11 bases. The material sequenced was peripheral blood mononuclear cells (PBMCs). This clonotype was sampled from a human donor with classical Hodgkin lymphoma. CDR3 in amino acids: CASSLGGQGAGANVLTF. CDR3 nucleotide sequence: TGTGCCAGCAGCTTAGGGGGACAGGGGGCTGGGGCCAACGTCCTGACTTTC.